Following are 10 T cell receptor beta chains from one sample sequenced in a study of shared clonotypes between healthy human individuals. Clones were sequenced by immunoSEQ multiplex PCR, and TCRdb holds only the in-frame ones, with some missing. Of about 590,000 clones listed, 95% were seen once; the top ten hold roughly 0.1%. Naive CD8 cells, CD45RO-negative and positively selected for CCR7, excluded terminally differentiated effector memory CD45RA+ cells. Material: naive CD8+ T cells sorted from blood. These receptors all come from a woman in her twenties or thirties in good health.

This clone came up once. The CDR3 DNA reads as TGTGCCAGCAGCTACATGGGGACCCTCCCCGGCGAGCAGTACTTC. Translation: CASSYMGTLPGEQYF. The rearrangement joins TRBV5-6 to TRBJ2-5; D is perhaps TRBD1 or TRBD2 (5 bases each). With the DNA end fitting TRBJ2-7 better, the J assignment may be wrong. The germline CDR1 and CDR2 sequences are SGHDT and YYEEEE. The CDR3 runs 15 residues.

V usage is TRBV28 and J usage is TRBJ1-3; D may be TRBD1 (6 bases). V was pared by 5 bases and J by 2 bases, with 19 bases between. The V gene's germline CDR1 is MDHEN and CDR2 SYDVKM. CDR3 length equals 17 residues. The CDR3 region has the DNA TGTGCCAGCAGTCTTCTGTTGTTCGGGGGGCCTGGAAACACCATATATTTT. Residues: CASSLLLFGGPGNTIYF.

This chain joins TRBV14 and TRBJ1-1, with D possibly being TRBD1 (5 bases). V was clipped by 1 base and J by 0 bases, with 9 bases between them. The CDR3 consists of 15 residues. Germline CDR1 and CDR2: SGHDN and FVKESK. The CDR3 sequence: CASSQVGRLNTEAFF. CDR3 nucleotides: TGTGCCAGCAGCCAAGTGGGACGTTTGAACACTGAAGCTTTCTTT.

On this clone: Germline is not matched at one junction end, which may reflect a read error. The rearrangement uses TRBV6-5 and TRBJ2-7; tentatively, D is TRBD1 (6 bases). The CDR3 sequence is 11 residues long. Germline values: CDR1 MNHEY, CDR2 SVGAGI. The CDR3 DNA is TGTGCCAGCAGGGGGACCGGACAGAGCCTATTC. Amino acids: CASRGTGQSLF.

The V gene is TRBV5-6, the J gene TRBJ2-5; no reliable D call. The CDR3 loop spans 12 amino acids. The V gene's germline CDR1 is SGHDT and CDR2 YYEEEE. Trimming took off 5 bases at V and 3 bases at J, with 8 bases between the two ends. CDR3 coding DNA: TGTGCCAGCAGTTGGACGGAAGAGACCCAGTACTTC. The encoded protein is CASSWTEETQYF.

For the CDR3, the DNA is TGTGCCAGCAGCCCATCACCTTGGGACTACCGAAACAGAGATACGCAGTATTTT. Amino acids: CASSPSPWDYRNRDTQYF. The chain carries TRBV11-3 and TRBJ2-3; 7 positions agree with TRBD2. This CDR3 has 18 residues. Germline CDR1 reads SGHNT; CDR2 reads YENEEA. V gave up 5 bases and J gave up 5 bases; unmatched junction bases: 19.

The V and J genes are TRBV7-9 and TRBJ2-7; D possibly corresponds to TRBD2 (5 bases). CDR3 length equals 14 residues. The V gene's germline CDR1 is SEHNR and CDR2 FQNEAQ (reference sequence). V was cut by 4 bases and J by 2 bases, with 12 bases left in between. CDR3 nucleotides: TGTGCCAGCAGCTCAGGAGGCAGAGCCTACGAGCAGTACTTC. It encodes CASSSGGRAYEQYF.

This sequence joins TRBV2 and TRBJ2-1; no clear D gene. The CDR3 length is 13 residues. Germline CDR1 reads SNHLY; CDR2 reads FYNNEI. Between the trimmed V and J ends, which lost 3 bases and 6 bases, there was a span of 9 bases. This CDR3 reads CASSEEIANEQFF. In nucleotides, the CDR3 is TGTGCCAGCAGTGAGGAAATCGCCAATGAGCAGTTCTTC. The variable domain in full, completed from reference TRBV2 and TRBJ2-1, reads EPEVTQTPSHQVTQMGQEVILRCVPISNHLYFYWYRQILGQKVEFLVSFYNNEISEKSEIFDDQFSVERPDGSNFTLKIRSTKLEDSAMYFCASSEEIANEQFFGPGTRLTVL.

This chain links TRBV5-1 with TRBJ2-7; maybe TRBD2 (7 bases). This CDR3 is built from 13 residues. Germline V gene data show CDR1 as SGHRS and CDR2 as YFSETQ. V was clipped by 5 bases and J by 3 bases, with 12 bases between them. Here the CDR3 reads CASRSGGSYEQYF. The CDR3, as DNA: TGCGCCAGCAGGTCGGGGGGCAGCTACGAGCAGTACTTC.

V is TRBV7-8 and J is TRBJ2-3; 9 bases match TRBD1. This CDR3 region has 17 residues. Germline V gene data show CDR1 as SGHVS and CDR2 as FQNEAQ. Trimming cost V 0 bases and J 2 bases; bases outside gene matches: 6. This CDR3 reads CASSLADRGTTTDTQYF. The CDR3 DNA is TGTGCCAGCAGCTTAGCGGACAGGGGAACCACCACAGATACGCAGTATTTT.